Listed below are T cell receptor beta chains from one sample, sequenced in a study of cytomegalovirus exposure and HLA in healthy donors. TCRdb keeps only in-frame clones here, not all; method: immunoSEQ multiplex PCR. The repertoire includes 130,000 or so clones, 60% to 85% of them detected once, and around 1.5% sits in the top ten. The material sequenced was PBMCs. These receptors were obtained from a woman under 30 in good health and CMV-seronegative. CDR3s include the opening cysteine and the closing phenylalanine or tryptophan. Each record gives: CDR3 DNA, CDR3 protein, J gene, V gene, clone size, D gene. The D gene is left open where the match is weak. A row's size may be missing; if present it is once, few, many or a size class.

TGTGCCAGCCAACAGTGGCTAGCGGAGACCCAGTACTTC CASQQWLAETQYF TRBJ2-5 TRBV2 once -
TGTGCCAGCAGTGTTAGCGGGGCTTCCTACGAGCAGTACTTC CASSVSGASYEQYF TRBJ2-7 TRBV6-1 - TRBD2
TGTGCCAGCAGTGATTGGGCTGCCGAGCAGTACTTC CASSDWAAEQYF TRBJ2-7 TRBV2 - -
TGTGCCAGCAGCAAGGCGGGAGGCAAAATCCACTACGAGCAGTACTTC CASSKAGGKIHYEQYF TRBJ2-7 TRBV21-1 - -
TGTGCCAGCAGCTTTGCGGCCACGGGGAGCTCCTACGAGCAGTACTTC CASSFAATGSSYEQYF TRBJ2-7 TRBV7-8 - -
TGTGCCAGCAGACCCAGGGGAGCCGGCGAGCAGTACTTC CASRPRGAGEQYF TRBJ2-7 TRBV6-1 - -
TGTGCCACCAACGGACAGGCGGGCTATGGCTACACCTTC CATNGQAGYGYTF TRBJ1-2 TRBV6-6 - TRBD1
TGTGCCAGCTCACCACTCGCTTACTATACATCCTACAATGAGCAGTTCTTC CASSPLAYYTSYNEQFF TRBJ2-1 TRBV18 - -
TGTGCCAGCAGCTCGCGTCACAGGGATCGGAGCAATCAGCCCCAGCATTTT CASSSRHRDRSNQPQHF TRBJ1-5 TRBV7-2 - -
TGCAGTTCCCTACTAGCGGAACAGCAGTTCTTC CSSLLAEQQFF TRBJ2-1 TRBV20-1 - TRBD2
TGTGCCAGCAGTGAAACCGGTGATGCCTACGAGCAGTACTTC CASSETGDAYEQYF TRBJ2-7 TRBV25-1 once -
TGTGCCAGCAGCTTAGGGCAGGGGGGAAATGAAAAACTGTTTTTT CASSLGQGGNEKLFF TRBJ1-4 TRBV7-9 - TRBD1
TGCGCCAGCAGCTTAACCATGACGGGTGGTGCTGAAGCTTTCTTT CASSLTMTGGAEAFF TRBJ1-1 TRBV5-1 - -
TGTGCCAGCAGAACGACTAGCGGGAGGGGTCGGCAAGAGACCCAGTACTTC CASRTTSGRGRQETQYF TRBJ2-5 TRBV27 - TRBD2
TGTGCCAGCAGTTTCGGGAGGGCCGGGGGCTTTGAGCAGTTCTTC CASSFGRAGGFEQFF TRBJ2-1 TRBV28 - TRBD2
TGCGCCAGCAGCTCGGCCCCGCAGGGGAACACCGGGGAGCTGTTTTTT CASSSAPQGNTGELFF TRBJ2-2 TRBV5-1 once -
TGCGCCAGCAGCCCATTCGGGACAGTGAACACTGAAGCTTTCTTT CASSPFGTVNTEAFF TRBJ1-1 TRBV5-1 - TRBD1
TGTGCCAGCAGCTCCCGGGGAGGTGGGAATGAAAAACTGTTTTTT CASSSRGGGNEKLFF TRBJ1-4 TRBV9 - -
TGTGCCAGCAGCCCCCCCTCCTCCAATGAGCAGTTCTTC CASSPPSSNEQFF TRBJ2-1 TRBV6-5 - -
TGTGCCAGCGGCTTAGGGGAAAACACCGGGGAGCTGTTTTTT CASGLGENTGELFF TRBJ2-2 TRBV6-4 - -
TGTGCCAGCAGCTACCCCGCACAGGCGGAGACCCAGTACTTC CASSYPAQAETQYF TRBJ2-5 TRBV11-2 - -
TGCAGCGTCCTTAAGGAGGGACTAGCGGGAGCTAATGAGCAGTTCTTC CSVLKEGLAGANEQFF TRBJ2-1 TRBV29-1 - TRBD2
TGTACCAGCAGTCGCGGGACGGGAACCTACGAGCAGTACTTC CTSSRGTGTYEQYF TRBJ2-7 TRBV6-5 - -
TGTGCCAGCAGTTGGGTTAGCGGGTGGTACAATGAGCAGTTCTTC CASSWVSGWYNEQFF TRBJ2-1 TRBV27 - TRBD2
TGTGCCAGCAGAACGGATTCGGGAGAGACCCAGTACTTC CASRTDSGETQYF TRBJ2-5 TRBV2 - -
TGCGCCAGCAGCGCCCCGACAGACTACGAGCAGTACTTC CASSAPTDYEQYF TRBJ2-7 TRBV5-1 - -
TGCGCCAGCAGTGAAAGGACAGGGGAGAGTGAGCAGTTCTTC CASSERTGESEQFF TRBJ2-1 TRBV10-1 - TRBD1
TGCGCCAGCAGCTTGGCCGGGTCTCTGAACGAGCAGTACTTC CASSLAGSLNEQYF TRBJ2-7 TRBV5-1 once -
TGTGCCAGCAGCCTCGGGACAGGGGCGAACACCGGGGAGCTGTTTTTT CASSLGTGANTGELFF TRBJ2-2 TRBV4-2 few TRBD1
TGTGCCAGCAGCTTAGAGAAGGGGGCGGACACCATATATTTT CASSLEKGADTIYF TRBJ1-3 TRBV7-8 - TRBD1
TGTGCCAGCAGCTTGGACAGGGGGCTGGAGACCCAGTACTTC CASSLDRGLETQYF TRBJ2-5 TRBV7-2 - TRBD1
TGCGCCAGCAGCCTCCAGGGAGGGGTCACTGAAGCTTTCTTT CASSLQGGVTEAFF TRBJ1-1 TRBV4-1 once -
TGCGCCAGCAGCCAAGGAACTTTAACCTACGAGCAGTACTTC CASSQGTLTYEQYF TRBJ2-7 TRBV4-1 - -
TGTGCCAGCAGTTTTTATAGCGGGAGTTACGAGCAGTACTTC CASSFYSGSYEQYF TRBJ2-7 TRBV6-5 - TRBD2
TGTGCCATCAGTGAGTCTGAGGCGGGAGCCCGAGGGGCCAACGTCCTGACTTTC CAISESEAGARGANVLTF TRBJ2-6 TRBV10-3 once TRBD2
TGTGCCAGCAGCCATCTCTGGCGGGGGGAGCAGTTCTTC CASSHLWRGEQFF TRBJ2-1 TRBV14 once TRBD2
TGCGCCAGCAGCCCGTACCTAGCGGGAGGGCTGGTAGATACGCAGTATTTT CASSPYLAGGLVDTQYF TRBJ2-3 TRBV4-1 few TRBD2
TGCGCCAGCAGCTTGGCGGTAGCGGGACCCACAGATACGCAGTATTTT CASSLAVAGPTDTQYF TRBJ2-3 TRBV5-1 - TRBD2
TGTGCCAGCAGTTACGAGCCAGGGTACTACGAGCAGTACTTC CASSYEPGYYEQYF TRBJ2-7 TRBV6-6 few -
TGTGCCAGTTCCCGGGACTACCAAGAGACCCAGTACTTC CASSRDYQETQYF TRBJ2-5 TRBV19 - -
TGTGCCAGCAAGCGGGGATTGGTGGATGAGCAGTTCTTC CASKRGLVDEQFF TRBJ2-1 TRBV27 few TRBD2
TGTGCCACCAGCAGGACAACAGGGGCGGGGACTGAAGCTTTCTTT CATSRTTGAGTEAFF TRBJ1-1 TRBV15 few TRBD1
TGCGCCAGCAGCTCTGTGGGACTAGCGGGAGAGACCCAGTACTTC CASSSVGLAGETQYF TRBJ2-5 TRBV5-1 - TRBD2
TGCGCCAGCAGCCAAAGGACAGGGGACACCGGGGAGCTGTTTTTT CASSQRTGDTGELFF TRBJ2-2 TRBV5-1 - TRBD1
TGTGCCAGCAGTGAATTTTCGGGAAACACCATATATTTT CASSEFSGNTIYF TRBJ1-3 TRBV6-1 - -
TGTGCCAGTAGTTCCCGGACAGGGCAGGGAGATACGCAGTATTTT CASSSRTGQGDTQYF TRBJ2-3 TRBV19 - TRBD1
TGTGCCAGCAGCGTAGTGAGATTCTCTGAAGCTTTCTTT CASSVVRFSEAFF TRBJ1-1 TRBV9 - -
TGTGCCAGCAGCGTAGGACTAGCGGGAGAGGGGGAAGAAGAGGCCCAGTACTTC CASSVGLAGEGEEEAQYF TRBJ2-5 TRBV9 - TRBD2
TGTGCCAGCTCACCACCGATGGGGACTAGCGCAAGCTCTGGGGCCAACGTCCTGACTTTC CASSPPMGTSASSGANVLTF TRBJ2-6 TRBV18 - TRBD2
TGTGCCAGCTGCGGGACTAGCGGACCCTACGAGCAGTACTTC CASCGTSGPYEQYF TRBJ2-7 TRBV6-1 - TRBD2
TGCAGCGTAGTGGGCGGAGGGCGGAACACTGAAGCTTTCTTT CSVVGGGRNTEAFF TRBJ1-1 TRBV29-1 - -
TGCGCCAGCAGTGACCCCCGGGACAGCCAGAACACTGAAGCTTTCTTT CASSDPRDSQNTEAFF TRBJ1-1 TRBV4-1 - TRBD1